A selection of T cell receptor beta chains follows, all from one sample in a study of CD4 and CD8 cells across lung adenocarcinoma regions. TCRdb re-called the PCR reads through MiXCR, storing one row per CDR3 protein. The sample has about 12,000 distinct CDR3 sequences; under 55% are singletons. The sequenced sample consisted of CD8+ T cells from the margin of a lung tumor. The origin of the receptors is a female donor with lung adenocarcinoma. The CD4 and CD8 labels of this study may be unreliable. Both conserved end residues are part of each CDR3. A D gene is named only where the DNA matches it firmly. Rows may omit the clone size; those that give it use once, few, many or a size class.

D gene: .
clone size: once
J gene: TRBJ2-3
V gene: TRBV7-2
CDR3 DNA: TGTGCCAGCAGCTCCCCGCCCGCAGATACGCAGTATTTT
CDR3 protein: CASSSPPADTQYF

D gene: .
clone size: .
J gene: TRBJ2-3
V gene: TRBV6-1
CDR3 DNA: TGTGCCAGCTCTAAGCGCCAAGATACGCAGTATTTT
CDR3 protein: CASSKRQDTQYF

D gene: .
clone size: .
J gene: TRBJ2-3
V gene: TRBV25-1
CDR3 DNA: TGTGCCAGCGCGGGGTACGGAGGACAGGACCAAGATACCCAGTATTTT
CDR3 protein: CASAGYGGQDQDTQYF

D gene: TRBD2
clone size: .
J gene: TRBJ2-1
V gene: TRBV12-5
CDR3 DNA: TGTGCTAGTGGTCCCGACGCCGTAGCGGGGCGTCGGCAGTTCTTC
CDR3 protein: CASGPDAVAGRRQFF

D gene: .
clone size: few
J gene: TRBJ2-5
V gene: TRBV6-2/TRBV6-3
CDR3 DNA: TGTGCCAGCAGTTACTCGATTGAAGACCAAGAGACCCAGTACTTC
CDR3 protein: CASSYSIEDQETQYF

D gene: TRBD2
clone size: .
J gene: TRBJ2-3
V gene: TRBV10-2
CDR3 DNA: TGCGCCAGCAGGGGGGGGTGGGCCAAAAACATGCAGTATTTT
CDR3 protein: CASRGGWAKNMQYF

D gene: TRBD1
clone size: .
J gene: TRBJ1-1
V gene: TRBV2
CDR3 DNA: TGTGCCAGAAGGGACAGGAACACTGAAGCTTTCTTT
CDR3 protein: CARRDRNTEAFF

D gene: TRBD1
clone size: .
J gene: TRBJ2-4
V gene: TRBV10-2
CDR3 DNA: TGCGGCGTCAGGGGGCTGTGGGAGAAAGATATTCAGTACTTC
CDR3 protein: CGVRGLWEKDIQYF

D gene: .
clone size: once
J gene: TRBJ2-7
V gene: TRBV6-1
CDR3 DNA: TGTGCCAGCATGAGGTTGGGGGTAGAGAAGCAGTACTTC
CDR3 protein: CASMRLGVEKQYF

D gene: .
clone size: few
J gene: TRBJ1-2
V gene: TRBV6-1
CDR3 DNA: TGTGCCAGCAGTGAAGCCCCCGAGGCAGGCGGGGGCTACACCTTC
CDR3 protein: CASSEAPEAGGGYTF

D gene: TRBD1
clone size: many
J gene: TRBJ2-3
V gene: TRBV6-4
CDR3 DNA: TGTGCCAGCAGCGAGGGGACAGGGGGCATGGATACGCAGTATTTT
CDR3 protein: CASSEGTGGMDTQYF

D gene: TRBD2
clone size: .
J gene: TRBJ2-1
V gene: TRBV6-5
CDR3 DNA: TGTGCCAGCAGATACCGGGACCCCCGACTAGCGGGATATGAGCAGTTCTTC
CDR3 protein: CASRYRDPRLAGYEQFF

D gene: TRBD2
clone size: many
J gene: TRBJ2-5
V gene: TRBV4-1
CDR3 DNA: TGCGCCAGCAGCCAACATGGGACTAGTGGGGAGACCCAGTACTTC
CDR3 protein: CASSQHGTSGETQYF

D gene: .
clone size: .
J gene: TRBJ2-1
V gene: TRBV6-1
CDR3 DNA: TGTGCCAGCAGGGTACCCTCAGCCGATGAGCAGTTCTTC
CDR3 protein: CASRVPSADEQFF

D gene: TRBD1
clone size: few
J gene: TRBJ1-6
V gene: TRBV10-2
CDR3 DNA: TGCGCCAGCGGGGGACAGGGATATAATTCACCCCTCCACTTT
CDR3 protein: CASGGQGYNSPLHF

D gene: .
clone size: few
J gene: TRBJ2-5
V gene: TRBV6-1
CDR3 DNA: TGTGCCAGCAGTGAATGGTACGCAGGCGGAAGAGAGACCCAGTACTTC
CDR3 protein: CASSEWYAGGRETQYF

D gene: .
clone size: many
J gene: TRBJ2-4
V gene: TRBV27
CDR3 DNA: TGTGCCAGCACCAACCTCGGCGGGGAAGGAAACATTCAGTACTTC
CDR3 protein: CASTNLGGEGNIQYF

D gene: .
clone size: .
J gene: TRBJ1-6
V gene: TRBV6-5
CDR3 DNA: TGTGCCAGCAGTTTTGGCGCCCTTAGTTCACCCCTCCACTTT
CDR3 protein: CASSFGALSSPLHF

D gene: TRBD1
clone size: .
J gene: TRBJ2-5
V gene: TRBV11-1
CDR3 DNA: TGTGCCAGCAGCTTAGACAGGGGCTCCGAGACCCAGTACTTC
CDR3 protein: CASSLDRGSETQYF

D gene: .
clone size: .
J gene: TRBJ2-1
V gene: TRBV6-1
CDR3 DNA: TGTGCCAGCAGTGATTTGGAGCCTTCCAAGGAGCAGTTTTTC
CDR3 protein: CASSDLEPSKEQFF

D gene: .
clone size: .
J gene: TRBJ1-2
V gene: TRBV6-1
CDR3 DNA: TGTGCCAGCAGCGGGACACAAGACTATGGCTACACCTTC
CDR3 protein: CASSGTQDYGYTF

D gene: .
clone size: .
J gene: TRBJ2-3
V gene: TRBV10-3
CDR3 DNA: TGTGCCGGGAGCCGTGACCAAGAGACGCAGTATTTT
CDR3 protein: CAGSRDQETQYF

D gene: TRBD2
clone size: few
J gene: TRBJ2-5
V gene: TRBV20-1
CDR3 DNA: TGCAGTGCTAGAATCTTCGGGGGGGACCAAGAGACCCAGTACTTC
CDR3 protein: CSARIFGGDQETQYF

D gene: TRBD1
clone size: few
J gene: TRBJ1-2
V gene: TRBV6-1
CDR3 DNA: TGTGCCAGCAGTAAGGACAGGGCCTATGGCTACACCTTC
CDR3 protein: CASSKDRAYGYTF

D gene: .
clone size: few
J gene: TRBJ2-2
V gene: TRBV6-1
CDR3 DNA: TGTGCCAGCAGTGATTTGGAGCCTTACGGGGAGCTGTTTTTT
CDR3 protein: CASSDLEPYGELFF

D gene: .
clone size: .
J gene: TRBJ2-3
V gene: TRBV5-1
CDR3 DNA: TGCGCCAGCAGCTTGCGGGTCAGGGGGGGGGGCCCGTCGACAGATACGCAGTATTTT
CDR3 protein: CASSLRVRGGGPSTDTQYF

D gene: .
clone size: .
J gene: TRBJ2-3
V gene: TRBV6-5
CDR3 DNA: TGTGCCAGCAGTTGGGGAGGGGAAGGGACAGATATGCAGTACTTT
CDR3 protein: CASSWGGEGTDMQYF

D gene: TRBD2
clone size: .
J gene: TRBJ2-3
V gene: TRBV27
CDR3 DNA: TGTGCCAGTCTTAGCGGGGGGGATACGCAGTATTTT
CDR3 protein: CASLSGGDTQYF

D gene: TRBD1
clone size: once
J gene: TRBJ2-7
V gene: TRBV5-3
CDR3 DNA: TGTGCCAGAAGCTTGAACACAGGGGGCTTCGAGCAGTACTTC
CDR3 protein: CARSLNTGGFEQYF

D gene: TRBD1
clone size: few
J gene: TRBJ1-1
V gene: TRBV6-1
CDR3 DNA: TGTGCCAGCAGAGGTACGAGGGGGCTGGCTTTCTTT
CDR3 protein: CASRGTRGLAFF

D gene: .
clone size: .
J gene: TRBJ2-5
V gene: TRBV6-1
CDR3 DNA: TGTGCCAGCAGTGGCGGGGACAGCCAAGAGACCCAGTACTTC
CDR3 protein: CASSGGDSQETQYF

D gene: TRBD2
clone size: .
J gene: TRBJ2-3
V gene: TRBV6-1
CDR3 DNA: TGTGCCAGCAGTCCCGGACTAGCGGGAGCCACAGATACGCAGTATTTT
CDR3 protein: CASSPGLAGATDTQYF

D gene: .
clone size: .
J gene: TRBJ1-1
V gene: TRBV18
CDR3 DNA: TGTGCCGGCCTCCCGGGGGGAGGTACTGAAGCTTTCTTT
CDR3 protein: CAGLPGGGTEAFF

D gene: TRBD1
clone size: medium-sized
J gene: TRBJ1-1
V gene: TRBV6-5
CDR3 DNA: TGTGCCAGCAGTTACTCGATCGGTTATACGACAGGGACTGAAGCTTTCTTT
CDR3 protein: CASSYSIGYTTGTEAFF

D gene: .
clone size: once
J gene: TRBJ2-3
V gene: TRBV6-1
CDR3 DNA: TGTGCCAGGAGACTCTCGGCTGTGAGCACAGATACGCAGTATTTT
CDR3 protein: CARRLSAVSTDTQYF

D gene: .
clone size: few
J gene: TRBJ2-1
V gene: TRBV7-2
CDR3 DNA: TGTGCCAGCAGAACCGGGACTTCTTCCTACAATGAGCAGTTCTTC
CDR3 protein: CASRTGTSSYNEQFF

D gene: TRBD1
clone size: many
J gene: TRBJ1-3
V gene: TRBV4-1
CDR3 DNA: TGCGCCAGCAGCCGGCCGGGACAGGGAAACACCATATATTTT
CDR3 protein: CASSRPGQGNTIYF

D gene: TRBD1
clone size: medium-sized
J gene: TRBJ2-1
V gene: TRBV6-5
CDR3 DNA: TGTGCCAGCAGTACGGGGACCGGGACAGGGCACAATGAGCAGTTCTTC
CDR3 protein: CASSTGTGTGHNEQFF

D gene: TRBD1
clone size: many
J gene: TRBJ2-3
V gene: TRBV20-1
CDR3 DNA: TGCAGTGCGCCGAACAAGGACAGGGTGACAGATACGCAGTATTTT
CDR3 protein: CSAPNKDRVTDTQYF

D gene: TRBD1
clone size: large
J gene: TRBJ2-3
V gene: TRBV6-5
CDR3 DNA: TGTGCCAGCAGTTTTGGACAGGGCGGGGCAGATACGCAGTATTTT
CDR3 protein: CASSFGQGGADTQYF